This TCR beta chain was documented in a study of T-cell reconstitution after alpha-beta-depleted transplantation in children. TCRbeta library preparation incorporated unique molecular identifiers. From the PCR reads, TCRdb called clonotypes with MiXCR, one entry per CDR3 protein. The sample shows about 500,000 distinct CDR3 sequences, about 30% of them seen only once. This sequence was found in a human donor who donated a stem cell graft to a child with aplastic anemia. This sample comprised PBMCs from the stem cell graft donor, obtained from the stem cell graft.

Written as DNA, the CDR3 is TGTGCCAGCAGTTTCGATCCCCGCGGGGGGTACACTGAAGCTTTCTTT. Translating gives CASSFDPRGGYTEAFF. V is TRBV12-3 or TRBV12-4 and J is TRBJ1-1; tentatively, D is TRBD1 (5 bases). The CDR3 covers 16 residues. The ends were cut back, 3 bases at V and 3 bases at J, with 17 bases in the middle.